This entry concerns a single T cell receptor beta chain. Antigen specificity is unknown. The data were taken from a study of cytomegalovirus exposure and HLA in healthy donors. The germline gives CDR1 MNHNS, CDR2 SASEGT. The CDR3 extends over 14 amino acids. The J segment lost 7 bases and the V segment lost 4 bases, leaving 7 bases of the junction unmatched. The table came from immunoSEQ multiplex PCR; TCRdb's copy has only in-frame clones and leaves some out. Of 120,000 or so clones listed, roughly 87% were seen once; the top ten hold 1% to 1.4%. Notes on the study in general: The majority of TCR sequences were rare, yet some public TCRs appeared in many donors. CMV antigen specificity of a few CMV-associated chains was confirmed in vitro.

The rearrangement links TRBV6-1 to TRBJ2-1; 7 bases map to TRBD2. This TCR was sampled from a woman between 18 and 29 years old in good health and CMV-seronegative. Specimen: PBMCs. CDR3 in DNA: TGTGCCAGCAGTGGGGGAGGGACCGGGAATGAGCAGTTCTTC. Translation: CASSGGGTGNEQFF.